This T cell receptor (beta chain) derives from a study of CD8+CD57+ T cells in acquired aplastic anemia. Background on the study: On average, sorted CD4+ and CD8+ cells gave roughly 3 ug of DNA. Notes on the study in general: Patients shared 25 to 35 CD8+ CDR3 sequences with controls.

All patients picked for sequencing had shown, by flow cytometry, an expansion of CD8+CD57+ cells. This clonotype was detected a few times. Its antigen remains unidentified. Researchers used genomic DNA as the template to profile TCR beta VDJ and CDR3. TCRdb itself ran the reads through MiXCR, one entry per CDR3 protein. The table includes roughly 120,000 distinct CDR3 sequences, 55% to 70% detected once. This receptor was identified in a human donor with aplastic anemia. The sample taken for sequencing was sorted CD4+, CD8+, or CD8+CD57+ T cells (not recorded which) from PBMCs.

DNA for the CDR3: TGCGCCAGCAGCCAAGATCAAGCGGGGGAAACCGGGGAGCTGTTTTTT. This gives the protein CASSQDQAGETGELFF. The gene calls are TRBV4-3 and TRBJ2-2, with 8 positions matching TRBD2. The CDR3 spans 16 residues. Trimming removed 0 bases from V and 5 bases from J; junction bases left unmatched: 5. Germline CDR1 reads LGHNA; CDR2 reads YSLEER.